What follows are 19 T cell receptor beta chains derived from one specimen sequenced in a study of T cell repertoires in cytomegalovirus infection. Via MiXCR, TCRdb re-called the reads, giving one row per CDR3 protein. The sample lists more than 35,000 distinct CDR3 sequences; roughly half were seen once. These receptors have no identified antigens. This specimen was CD8+ T cells from cultured PBMCs, taken from culture after CMV antigen stimulation. These receptors came from a human donor in good health (CMV status not recorded). Some clones in this sample may be carry-over from other donors' samples.

The chain links TRBV11-1 to TRBJ1-1; D ambiguous. The CDR3 runs 15 residues. Germline V gene lookup returns CDR1 SGHAT and CDR2 FQDESV (reference sequence). V was trimmed by 4 bases and J by 0 bases, leaving 12 bases between them. The CDR3 is CASSSDPFVNTEAFF. In DNA, the CDR3 is TGTGCCAGCAGCTCAGACCCCTTCGTGAACACTGAAGCTTTCTTT.

V gene TRBV7-9 combines with J gene TRBJ1-1; TRBD1 matches at 7 bases. The CDR3 has 14 residues. The V segment lost 5 bases and the J segment 8 bases; nucleotides outside the gene matches: 11. Germline V lookup: CDR1 SEHNR, CDR2 FQNEAQ (reference sequence). Here the CDR3 DNA reads TGTGCCAGCAGCGAAAATCAGGGGGAGGGAGAAGCTTTCTTT. Amino acid sequence: CASSENQGEGEAFF.

V and J are TRBV4-1 and TRBJ2-1, with TRBD1 as a possible D gene (6 bases). This CDR3 has 13 residues. The V gene's germline CDR1 is MGHRA and CDR2 YSYEKL. The V end lost 5 bases, the J end lost 6 bases, and 11 bases lay between the germline ends. The chain's CDR3 is CASSYREGNEQFF. CDR3 DNA sequence: TGCGCCAGCAGCTACAGGGAAGGCAATGAGCAGTTCTTC.

This clonotype was picked up many times. The J gene is TRBJ1-5, the V gene TRBV7-6, with 12 nucleotides matching TRBD1. The V and J ends lost 5 bases and 4 bases, in that order; junction bases with no gene match: 9. Germline assignment: CDR1 SGHVS and CDR2 FNYEAQ. CDR3 length: 17 residues. The CDR3 loop is CASSQGTGGVGNQPQHF. The DNA for the CDR3 is TGTGCCAGCAGCCAAGGGACAGGGGGCGTGGGGAATCAGCCCCAGCATTTT.

V and J are TRBV3-1 and TRBJ2-7; tentative D call: TRBD2 (5 bases). Deletions cut 1 base from V and 6 bases from J, with 16 bases between. The germline gives CDR1 LGHDT, CDR2 YNNKEL (reference sequence). The CDR3 loop spans 15 amino acids. CDR3 amino acids: CASSQAGITTSEQYF. The CDR3 region has the DNA TGTGCCAGCAGCCAAGCGGGGATTACTACTTCCGAGCAGTACTTC.

The table lists this clonotype with a few counts. The chain is built from TRBV7-6 and TRBJ2-2, with 7 bases identical to TRBD2. Trimming removed 0 bases from V and 1 base from J; junction bases left unmatched: 5. This CDR3 is built from 17 residues. From germline, CDR1 is SGHVS and CDR2 FNYEAQ. The CDR3 spells CASSLAGGSWNTGELFF. CDR3 DNA: TGTGCCAGCAGCTTAGCGGGAGGGTCCTGGAACACCGGGGAGCTGTTTTTT.

This clonotype was counted only a few times. The chain combines TRBV11-2 with TRBJ2-6; possible D gene TRBD1, 5 bases. Trimming stripped 5 bases from V and 0 bases from J, with 8 bases between. Germline V CDR1 and CDR2: SGHAT, FQNNGV. The CDR3 runs to 15 residues. The CDR3 region is CASSPGYSGANVLTF. Here the CDR3 DNA reads TGTGCCAGCAGCCCAGGGTACTCTGGGGCCAACGTCCTGACTTTC.

As to this clonotype: At one boundary the junction diverges from the germline segment, which might be a read error. The rearrangement links TRBV7-3 to TRBJ2-1, with D maybe TRBD2 (5 bases). CDR1 and CDR2 from the germline V gene are SGHTA and FQGTGA. The CDR3 has 16 amino acids. The chain's CDR3 is CASSLRGNSGYNELIF. CDR3 bases: TGTGCCAGCAGCTTACGGGGTAACTCTGGCTACAATGAGCTGATCTTC. The full variable domain, in which reference TRBV7-3 and TRBJ2-1 provide the parts outside the CDR3, is GAGVSQTPSNKVTEKGKYVELRCDPISGHTALYWYRQSLGQGPEFLIYFQGTGAADDSGLPNDRFFAVRPEGSVSTLKIQRTERGDSAVYLCASSLRGNSGYNELIFGPGTRLTVL.

The V gene is TRBV12-5, the J gene TRBJ1-1; 7 bases map to TRBD1. The V gene end was trimmed by 6 bases and the J gene end by 3 bases; junction bases not matched to a gene: 7. The CDR3 spans 14 residues. Germline CDR1 reads LGHNT; CDR2 reads FRNRAP. CDR3 residues: CASGEGAQDTEAFF. The DNA for the CDR3 is TGTGCTAGTGGGGAGGGGGCGCAGGACACTGAAGCTTTCTTT.

This clonotype occurred a few times. V gene TRBV15 combines with J gene TRBJ1-1, with no clear D. CDR1 is LNHNV, CDR2 YYDKDF, per germline (reference sequence). The V and J ends lost 0 bases and 0 bases respectively, with 8 bases between them. The CDR3 covers 15 residues. The CDR3: CATSRDRALNTEAFF. CDR3 sequence (DNA): TGTGCCACCAGCAGAGATAGGGCACTGAACACTGAAGCTTTCTTT.

The rearrangement links TRBV7-9 to TRBJ2-3; the match to TRBD2 covers 8 bases. Losses at the gene ends were 5 bases for V and 2 bases for J; bases not matched to a gene: 12. Germline CDR1 and CDR2: SEHNR and FQNEAQ (reference sequence). This CDR3 spans 17 amino acids. For the CDR3, the DNA is TGTGCCAGCAGCCCAGCCCTACTAGCGGAGAACACAGATACGCAGTATTTT. Residues: CASSPALLAENTDTQYF.

This clonotype was observed a few times. The genes are TRBV7-6 and TRBJ1-1; D is perhaps TRBD1 (6 bases). The CDR3 consists of 15 residues. The germline V and J ends were trimmed by 4 bases and 0 bases, with 12 bases remaining between them. Germline V gene sequence: CDR1 SGHVS, CDR2 FNYEAQ. The CDR3 loop is CASSSPQGMNTEAFF. The CDR3 DNA is TGTGCCAGCAGCTCCCCCCAGGGGATGAACACTGAAGCTTTCTTT.

The V and J genes are TRBV27 and TRBJ2-7; D may be TRBD1 (6 bases). The CDR3 runs 14 residues. The germline V gene has CDR1 MNHEY and CDR2 SMNVEV (reference sequence). Deletions cut 5 bases from V and 0 bases from J, with 11 bases between. The CDR3 coding sequence is TGTGCCAGCAGTGGGACACCAAGCTCCTACGAGCAGTACTTC. Amino acids: CASSGTPSSYEQYF.

This clonotype came up a few times. The chain links TRBV11-2 to TRBJ2-7, with TRBD1 matching 8 bases. This CDR3 is 15 amino acids long. The J segment lost 0 bases and the V segment lost 5 bases, leaving 6 bases of the junction unmatched. CDR1 is SGHAT, CDR2 FQNNGV, per germline. The chain's CDR3 is CASSRTGTGSYEQYF. The CDR3, as DNA: TGTGCCAGCAGCCGTACCGGGACAGGCTCCTACGAGCAGTACTTC.

This chain links TRBV28 with TRBJ2-7; the D is unclear. CDR3 length: 17 residues. Germline CDR1 reads MDHEN; CDR2 reads SYDVKM. The V end lost 3 bases, the J end lost 1 base, and 19 bases lay between the germline ends. As DNA, the CDR3 is TGTGCCAGCAGTTTGGTATGGGGTGAATTTGCGTCCTACGAGCAGTACTTC. Translating it yields CASSLVWGEFASYEQYF.

This chain uses TRBV20-1 with TRBJ1-1; 9 bases align to TRBD1. CDR1 is DFQATT, CDR2 SNEGSKA, per germline (reference sequence). CDR3 length equals 14 residues. The J segment lost 1 base and the V segment lost 2 bases, leaving 2 bases of the junction unmatched. The CDR3 coding sequence is TGCAGTGCTAGATCGGACAGGGGGAACACTGAAGCTTTCTTT. It codes for CSARSDRGNTEAFF.

The chain couples TRBV27 to TRBJ1-1; D is possibly TRBD1 (5 bases). Per germline, CDR1 MNHEY and CDR2 SMNVEV (reference sequence). Deletions cut 0 bases from V and 4 bases from J, with 12 bases between. The CDR3 runs to 15 residues. This chain's CDR3 is CASSLSWGRLTEAFF. CDR3 in DNA: TGTGCCAGCAGTTTATCGTGGGGCAGACTCACTGAAGCTTTCTTT.

The rearrangement joins TRBV11-2 to TRBJ2-7, with D tentatively TRBD1 (5 bases). This CDR3 has 14 residues. Germline loops: CDR1 SGHAT, CDR2 FQNNGV. Trimming left V 1 base short and J 4 bases short, with 11 bases between. CDR3 residues: CASSLGQPAYEQYF. In nucleotides, the CDR3 is TGTGCCAGCAGCTTAGGACAGCCTGCTTACGAGCAGTACTTC.

This clonotype was detected many times. This chain links TRBV7-9 with TRBJ2-1; TRBD1 matches 10 bases. The CDR3 sequence is 15 residues long. CDR1 and CDR2 from the germline V gene are SEHNR and FQNEAQ (reference sequence). Trimming at V came to 5 bases and at J to 10 bases, leaving 11 bases not matched to a gene. CDR3: CASSGRDRGKVEQFF. The CDR3 DNA reads TGTGCCAGCAGCGGTCGGGACAGGGGTAAGGTGGAGCAGTTCTTC.